The 9 T cell receptor beta chains listed next were all sequenced from one sample in a study of cytomegalovirus exposure and HLA in healthy donors. The study ran its PCR with 60 Vbeta and 13 Jbeta primers. Some clones are missing from TCRdb's copy, which holds only in-frame ones; the method was immunoSEQ multiplex PCR. This sample yields over 200,000 clones, of which 85% to 90% are seen a single time; over 1% belongs to the top ten. The sample taken for sequencing was PBMCs. The receptors here all came from a human donor in good health.

This clone was seen more than once but under ten times. The J gene is TRBJ2-2, the V gene TRBV7-9, with D unclear. With 7 bases removed from V and 7 bases from J, the gap between germline ends came to 13 bases. The CDR3 is 13 residues long. Germline values: CDR1 SEHNR, CDR2 FQNEAQ (reference sequence). The chain's CDR3 is CASIPEAVGELFF. Here the CDR3 DNA reads TGTGCCAGCATCCCAGAGGCCGTCGGGGAGCTGTTTTTT.

The V gene is TRBV5-4, the J gene TRBJ2-7; 7 positions agree with TRBD2. Trimming at V came to 5 bases and at J to 2 bases, leaving 7 bases not matched to a gene. CDR3 length: 14 amino acids. Germline assignment: CDR1 SGHNT and CDR2 YYREEE (reference sequence). The CDR3 region is CASRAGTTTYEQYF. The CDR3 bases are TGTGCCAGCAGGGCCGGGACTACAACCTACGAGCAGTACTTC.

The chain uses TRBV19 and TRBJ2-2; 9 bases are a match to TRBD1. CDR1 and CDR2 from the germline V gene are LNHDA and SQIVND (reference sequence). V shed 8 bases and J 5 bases; nucleotides not matched to a gene: 6. The CDR3 length is 14 residues. The CDR3 DNA follows: TGTGCCAGTCAAAGGACAGGGGATACCGGGGAGCTGTTTTTT. Protein product: CASQRTGDTGELFF. Full variable domain (outside the CDR3, taken from reference TRBV19 and TRBJ2-2): DGGITQSPKYLFRKEGQNVTLSCEQNLNHDAMYWYRQDPGQGLRLIYYSQIVNDFQKGDIAEGYSVSREKKESFPLTVTSAQKNPTAFYLCASQRTGDTGELFFGEGSRLTVL.

The chain carries TRBV21-1 and TRBJ2-7; the table's D call, TRBD2, has no DNA check behind it. TRBV21-1 is shown as a pseudogene. The CDR3 consists of 15 residues. The CDR3 is CASSKSWDLDYEQYF. In DNA, the CDR3 is TGTGCCAGCAGCAAAAGCTGGGACTTAGATTACGAGCAGTACTTC.

This rearrangement joins TRBV28 to TRBJ1-4; 10 bases line up with TRBD1. V trimming: 8 bases; J trimming: 7 bases; junction bases outside the gene matches: 4. The CDR3 extends over 13 amino acids. Germline-derived CDR1 and CDR2 are MDHEN and SYDVKM. The CDR3 DNA follows: TGTGCCAGCCTCGACAGGGGGCGTGAAAAACTGTTTTTT. Amino acids: CASLDRGREKLFF.

CDR3 region: CSARDLHTQYF. The CDR3 DNA reads as TGCAGTGCTAGAGATCTACATACGCAGTATTTT. The rearrangement joins TRBV20-1 to TRBJ2-3; D is undetermined. Germline loops: CDR1 DFQATT, CDR2 SNEGSKA (reference sequence). V lost 0 bases and J 7 bases, leaving 5 bases between the germline ends. The CDR3 is 11 residues long.

This chain links TRBV19 with TRBJ2-3; 7 positions agree with TRBD1. V lost 6 bases, J lost 3 bases, and 3 bases stayed unmatched. Germline V gene sequence: CDR1 LNHDA, CDR2 SQIVND (reference sequence). There are 13 residues in the CDR3. The CDR3, as DNA: TGTGCCAGTAGCCCCAGGGGGACAGATACGCAGTATTTT. Its translation is CASSPRGTDTQYF.

V usage is TRBV5-1 and J usage is TRBJ2-3, with D possibly TRBD2 on 6 matching bases. Looked up from germline, CDR1 is SGHRS and CDR2 is YFSETQ. Deletions cut 6 bases from V and 2 bases from J, with 13 bases between. This CDR3 has 14 residues. CDR3 DNA: TGCGCCAGCAACTCAGGGACTGACACAGATACGCAGTATTTT. Its protein is CASNSGTDTDTQYF.

V usage is TRBV2 and J usage is TRBJ2-1; the D gene is possibly TRBD2 (6 bases). Germline values: CDR1 SNHLY, CDR2 FYNNEI. The CDR3 totals 14 residues. Trimming removed 7 bases from V and 0 bases from J, with 10 bases in between. In nucleotides, the CDR3 is TGTGCCAGCAACCGGGAGAGCTCCTACAATGAGCAGTTCTTC. Translated, it gives CASNRESSYNEQFF.